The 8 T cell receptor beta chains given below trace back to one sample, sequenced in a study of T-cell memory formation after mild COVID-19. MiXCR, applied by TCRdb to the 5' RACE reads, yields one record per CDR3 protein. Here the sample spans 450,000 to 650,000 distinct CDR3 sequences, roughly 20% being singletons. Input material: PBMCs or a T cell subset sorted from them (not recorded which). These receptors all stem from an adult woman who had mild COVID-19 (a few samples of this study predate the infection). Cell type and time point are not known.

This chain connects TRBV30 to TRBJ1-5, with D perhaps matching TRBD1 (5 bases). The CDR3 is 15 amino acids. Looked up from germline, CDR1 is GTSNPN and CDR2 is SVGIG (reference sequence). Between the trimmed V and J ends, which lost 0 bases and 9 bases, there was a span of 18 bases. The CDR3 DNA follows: TGTGCCTGGAGTGTAGGGCTGGGCCCCGGGGGGCCCCAGCATTTT. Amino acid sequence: CAWSVGLGPGGPQHF.

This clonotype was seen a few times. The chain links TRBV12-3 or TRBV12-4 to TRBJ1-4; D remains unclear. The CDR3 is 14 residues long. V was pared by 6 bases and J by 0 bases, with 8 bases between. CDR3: CASRYSATNEKLFF. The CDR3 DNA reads TGTGCCAGCAGGTACAGTGCAACTAATGAAAAACTGTTTTTT.

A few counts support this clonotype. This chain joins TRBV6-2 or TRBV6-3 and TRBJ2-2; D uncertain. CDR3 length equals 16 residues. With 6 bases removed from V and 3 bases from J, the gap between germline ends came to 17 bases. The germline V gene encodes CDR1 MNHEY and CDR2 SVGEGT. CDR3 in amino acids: CASSQQKGLDTGELFF. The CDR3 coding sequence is TGTGCCAGCAGCCAACAGAAGGGCCTTGACACCGGGGAGCTGTTTTTT.

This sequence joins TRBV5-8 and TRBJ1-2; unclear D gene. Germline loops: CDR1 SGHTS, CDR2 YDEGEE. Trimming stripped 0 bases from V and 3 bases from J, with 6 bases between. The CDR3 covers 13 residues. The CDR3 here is CASSLGTYYGYTF. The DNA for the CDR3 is TGTGCCAGCAGCTTGGGAACCTACTATGGCTACACCTTC. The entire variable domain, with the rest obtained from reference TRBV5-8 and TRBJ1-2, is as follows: EAGVTQSPTHLIKTRGQQATLRCSPISGHTSVYWYQQALGLGLQFLLWYDEGEERNRGNFPPRFSGRQFPNYSSELNVNALELEDSALYLCASSLGTYYGYTFGSGTRLTVV.

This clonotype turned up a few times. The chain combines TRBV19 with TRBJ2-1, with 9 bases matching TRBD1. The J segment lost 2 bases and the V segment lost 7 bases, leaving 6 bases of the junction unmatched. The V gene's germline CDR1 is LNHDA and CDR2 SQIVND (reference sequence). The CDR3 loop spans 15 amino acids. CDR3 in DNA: TGTGCCAGTACTGACGACAGGGGGACCTACAATGAGCAGTTCTTC. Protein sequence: CASTDDRGTYNEQFF.

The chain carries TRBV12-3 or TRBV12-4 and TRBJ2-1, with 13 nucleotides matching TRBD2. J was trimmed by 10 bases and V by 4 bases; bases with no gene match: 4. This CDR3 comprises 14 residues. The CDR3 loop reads CASSWTSGSREQFF. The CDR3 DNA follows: TGTGCCAGCAGTTGGACTAGCGGGAGCCGAGAGCAGTTCTTC.

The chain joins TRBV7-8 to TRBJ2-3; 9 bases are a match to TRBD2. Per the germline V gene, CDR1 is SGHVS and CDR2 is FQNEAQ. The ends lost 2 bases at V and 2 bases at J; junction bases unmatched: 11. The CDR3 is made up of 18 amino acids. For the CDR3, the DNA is TGTGCCAGCAGCTTAAGAGCGAGACTAGCGGTATTCACAGATACGCAGTATTTT. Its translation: CASSLRARLAVFTDTQYF.

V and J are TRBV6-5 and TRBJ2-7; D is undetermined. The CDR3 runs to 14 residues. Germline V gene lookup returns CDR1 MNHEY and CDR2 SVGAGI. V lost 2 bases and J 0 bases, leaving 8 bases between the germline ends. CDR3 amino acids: CASSYRHRSYEQYF. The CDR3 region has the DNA TGTGCCAGCAGTTACAGACACCGCTCCTACGAGCAGTACTTC.